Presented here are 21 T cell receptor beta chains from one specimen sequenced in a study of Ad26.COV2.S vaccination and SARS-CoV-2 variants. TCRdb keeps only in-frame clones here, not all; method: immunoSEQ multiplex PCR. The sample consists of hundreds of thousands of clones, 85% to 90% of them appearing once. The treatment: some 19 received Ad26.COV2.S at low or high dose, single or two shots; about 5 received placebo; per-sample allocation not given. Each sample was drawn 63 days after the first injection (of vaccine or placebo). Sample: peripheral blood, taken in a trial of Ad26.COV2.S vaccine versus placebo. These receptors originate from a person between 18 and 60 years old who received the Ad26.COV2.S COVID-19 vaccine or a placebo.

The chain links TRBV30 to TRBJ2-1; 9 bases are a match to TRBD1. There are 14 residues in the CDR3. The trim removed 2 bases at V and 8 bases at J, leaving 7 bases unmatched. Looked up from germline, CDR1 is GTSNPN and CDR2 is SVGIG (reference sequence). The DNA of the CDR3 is TGTGCCTGGAGTCGCGGGACAGGGATCCATGAGCAGTTCTTC. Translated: CAWSRGTGIHEQFF.

Here the CDR3 DNA reads TGTGCCAGCAGTTTATTCCCGAGGGGAGCTTTCTTT. Protein sequence: CASSLFPRGAFF. The rearrangement links TRBV28 to TRBJ1-1, with a tentative D call TRBD1 (5 bases). The germline V gene encodes CDR1 MDHEN and CDR2 SYDVKM. CDR3 length equals 12 residues. The V gene lost 1 base and the J gene lost 10 bases, with 10 bases spanning the gap.

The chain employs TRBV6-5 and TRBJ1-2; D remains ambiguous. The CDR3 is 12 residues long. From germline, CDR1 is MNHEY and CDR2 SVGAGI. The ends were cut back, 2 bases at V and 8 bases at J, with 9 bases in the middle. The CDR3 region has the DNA TGTGCCAGCAGTTACATGGGGTCCGGCTACACCTTC. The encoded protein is CASSYMGSGYTF.

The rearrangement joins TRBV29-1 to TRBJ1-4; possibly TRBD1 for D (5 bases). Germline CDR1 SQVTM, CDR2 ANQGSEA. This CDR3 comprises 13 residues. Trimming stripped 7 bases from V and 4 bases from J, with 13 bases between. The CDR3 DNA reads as TGCAGCGCACACAGGAACTATAATGAAAAACTGTTTTTT. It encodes CSAHRNYNEKLFF.

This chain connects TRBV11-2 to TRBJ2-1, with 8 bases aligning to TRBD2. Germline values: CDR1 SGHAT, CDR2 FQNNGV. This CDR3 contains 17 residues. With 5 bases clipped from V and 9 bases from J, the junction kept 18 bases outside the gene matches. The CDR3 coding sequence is TGTGCCAGCAGCCCCCAAACCGTACTAGCGGCGCGGGGTGAGCAGTTCTTC. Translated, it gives CASSPQTVLAARGEQFF.

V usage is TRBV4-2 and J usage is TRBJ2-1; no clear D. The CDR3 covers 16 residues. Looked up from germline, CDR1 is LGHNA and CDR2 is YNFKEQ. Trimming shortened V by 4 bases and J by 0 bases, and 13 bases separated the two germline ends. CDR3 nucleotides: TGTGCCAGCAGCCCCGGGTTGGTTGACTCCTACAATGAGCAGTTCTTC. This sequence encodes CASSPGLVDSYNEQFF.

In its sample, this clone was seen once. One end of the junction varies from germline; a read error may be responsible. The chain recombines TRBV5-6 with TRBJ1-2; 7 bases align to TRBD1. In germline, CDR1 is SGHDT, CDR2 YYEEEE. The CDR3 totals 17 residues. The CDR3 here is CASSSGTDIRRNDGYTF. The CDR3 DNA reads TGTGCCAGCAGTTCCGGGACAGATATTCGCCGTAACGATGGCTACACCTTC.

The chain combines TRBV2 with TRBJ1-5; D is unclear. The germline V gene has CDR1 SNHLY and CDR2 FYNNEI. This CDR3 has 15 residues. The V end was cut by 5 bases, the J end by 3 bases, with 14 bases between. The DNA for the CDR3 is TGTGCCAGCAGTAAAGGCGGACGGAACAATCAGCCCCAGCATTTT. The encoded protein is CASSKGGRNNQPQHF.

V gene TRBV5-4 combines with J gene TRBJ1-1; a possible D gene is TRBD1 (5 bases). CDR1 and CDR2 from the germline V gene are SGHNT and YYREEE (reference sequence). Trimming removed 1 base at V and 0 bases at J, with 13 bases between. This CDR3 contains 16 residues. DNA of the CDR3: TGTGCCAGCAGCTTGCCTCGGGGGGGGTTGAACACTGAAGCTTTCTTT. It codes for CASSLPRGGLNTEAFF.

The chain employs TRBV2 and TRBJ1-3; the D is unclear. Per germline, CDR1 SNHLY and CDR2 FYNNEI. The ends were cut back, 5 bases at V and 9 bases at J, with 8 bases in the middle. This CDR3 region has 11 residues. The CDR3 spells CASSPLGTIYF. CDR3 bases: TGTGCCAGCAGTCCCCTCGGCACCATATATTTT.

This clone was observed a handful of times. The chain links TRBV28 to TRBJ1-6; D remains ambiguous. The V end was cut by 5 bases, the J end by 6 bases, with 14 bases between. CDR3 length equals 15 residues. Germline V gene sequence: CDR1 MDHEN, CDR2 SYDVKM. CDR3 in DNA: TGTGCCAGCAGTCCACCCCTCGACGGTAATTCACCCCTCCACTTT. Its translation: CASSPPLDGNSPLHF.

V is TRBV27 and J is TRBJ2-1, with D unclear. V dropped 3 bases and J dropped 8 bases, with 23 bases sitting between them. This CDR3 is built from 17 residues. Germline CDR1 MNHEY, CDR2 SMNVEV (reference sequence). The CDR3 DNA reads TGTGCCAGCAGTTTCCAAACCGGGCCGATAGAACGTGATGAGCAGTTCTTC. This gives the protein CASSFQTGPIERDEQFF.

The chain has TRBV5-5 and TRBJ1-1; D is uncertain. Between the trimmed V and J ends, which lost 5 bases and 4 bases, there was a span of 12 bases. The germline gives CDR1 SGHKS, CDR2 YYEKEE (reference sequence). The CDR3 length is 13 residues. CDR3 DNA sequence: TGTGCCAGCAGACCGACCTCGGCCACTGAAGCTTTCTTT. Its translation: CASRPTSATEAFF.

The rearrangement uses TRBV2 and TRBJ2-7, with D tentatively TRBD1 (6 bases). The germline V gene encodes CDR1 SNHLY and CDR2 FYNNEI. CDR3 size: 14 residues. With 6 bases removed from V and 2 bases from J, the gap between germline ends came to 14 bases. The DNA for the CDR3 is TGTGCCAGCAGCCTCACAGGGAACCCCTACGAGCAGTACTTC. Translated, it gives CASSLTGNPYEQYF.

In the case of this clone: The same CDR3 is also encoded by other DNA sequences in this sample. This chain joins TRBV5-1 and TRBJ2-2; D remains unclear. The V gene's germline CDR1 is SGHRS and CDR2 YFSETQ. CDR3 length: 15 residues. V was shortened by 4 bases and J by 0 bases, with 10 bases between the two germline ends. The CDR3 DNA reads TGCGCCAGCAGCCTGGACCGGGCGAACACCGGGGAGCTGTTTTTT. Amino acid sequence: CASSLDRANTGELFF. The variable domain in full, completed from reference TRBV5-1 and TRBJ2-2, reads KAGVTQTPRYLIKTRGQQVTLSCSPISGHRSVSWYQQTPGQGLQFLFEYFSETQRNKGNFPGRFSGRQFSNSRSEMNVSTLELGDSALYLCASSLDRANTGELFFGEGSRLTVL.

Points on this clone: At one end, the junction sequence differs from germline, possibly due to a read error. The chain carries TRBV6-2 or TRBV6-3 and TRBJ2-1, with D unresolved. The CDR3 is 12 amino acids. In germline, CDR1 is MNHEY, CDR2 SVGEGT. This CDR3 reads CASSHSNYEQFF. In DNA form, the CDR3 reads TGTGCCAGCAGTCACTCCAACTATGAGCAGTTCTTC.

The DNA for the CDR3 is TGTGCCACCAGCCCAGACAGGGGACTTGGCTACACCTTC. Translation gives CATSPDRGLGYTF. This rearrangement joins TRBV15 to TRBJ1-2, with 8 bases aligning to TRBD1. CDR3 length: 13 amino acids. Germline trimming cut 5 bases from V and 7 bases from J; bases unmatched to any gene: 6. CDR1 LNHNV and CDR2 YYDKDF come from the germline V gene (reference sequence).

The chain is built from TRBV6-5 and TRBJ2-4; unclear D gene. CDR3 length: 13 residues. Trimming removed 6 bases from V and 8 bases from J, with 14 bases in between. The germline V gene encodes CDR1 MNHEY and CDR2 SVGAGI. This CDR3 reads CASRAPQWDIQYF. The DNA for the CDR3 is TGTGCCAGCAGGGCTCCACAGTGGGACATTCAGTACTTC.

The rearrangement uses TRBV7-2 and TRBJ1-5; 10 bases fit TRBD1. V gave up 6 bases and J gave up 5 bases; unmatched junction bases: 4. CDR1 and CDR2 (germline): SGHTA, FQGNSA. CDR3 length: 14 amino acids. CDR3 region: CASRGTGVHQPQHF. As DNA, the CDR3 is TGTGCCAGCAGAGGGACAGGGGTCCATCAGCCCCAGCATTTT.

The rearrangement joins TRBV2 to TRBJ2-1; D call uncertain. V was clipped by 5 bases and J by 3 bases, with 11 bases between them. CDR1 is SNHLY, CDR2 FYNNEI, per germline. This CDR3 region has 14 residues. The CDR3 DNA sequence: TGTGCCAGCAGTACAGAGGCCTTCTACAATGAGCAGTTCTTC. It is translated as CASSTEAFYNEQFF.

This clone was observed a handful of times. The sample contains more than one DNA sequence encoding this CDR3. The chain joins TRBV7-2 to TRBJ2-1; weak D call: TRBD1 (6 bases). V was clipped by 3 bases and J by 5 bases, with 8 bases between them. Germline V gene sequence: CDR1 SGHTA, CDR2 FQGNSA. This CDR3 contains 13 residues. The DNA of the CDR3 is TGTGCCAGCAGCTTGGGACAAAACAATGAGCAGTTCTTC. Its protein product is CASSLGQNNEQFF.